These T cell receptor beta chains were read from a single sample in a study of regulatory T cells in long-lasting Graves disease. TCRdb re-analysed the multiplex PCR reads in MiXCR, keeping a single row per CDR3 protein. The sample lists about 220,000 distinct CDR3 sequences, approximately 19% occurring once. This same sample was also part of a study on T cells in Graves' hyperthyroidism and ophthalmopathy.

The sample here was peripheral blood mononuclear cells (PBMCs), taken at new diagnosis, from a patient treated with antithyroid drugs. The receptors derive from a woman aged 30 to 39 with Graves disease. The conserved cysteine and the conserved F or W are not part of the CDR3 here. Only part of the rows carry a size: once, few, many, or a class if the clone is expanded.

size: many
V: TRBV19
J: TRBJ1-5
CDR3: ASSIRREMISNQPQH

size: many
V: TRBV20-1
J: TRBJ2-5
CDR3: SARGGTQY

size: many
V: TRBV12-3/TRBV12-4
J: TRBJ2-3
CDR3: ASTVTSASDTQY

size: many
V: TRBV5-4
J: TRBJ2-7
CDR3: ASSPDGYEQY

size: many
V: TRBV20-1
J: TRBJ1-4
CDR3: SASPSAPEKLF

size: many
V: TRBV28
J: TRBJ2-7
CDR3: ASREGFGTHYEQY

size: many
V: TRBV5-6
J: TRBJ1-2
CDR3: ASSPASGQGAFGYT

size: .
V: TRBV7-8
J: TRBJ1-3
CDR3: ASSLTGFLSGNTIY

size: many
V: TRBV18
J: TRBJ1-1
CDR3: ASSRGQGGTEAF

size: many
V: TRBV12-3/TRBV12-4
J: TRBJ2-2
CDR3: AAKIDPGELF

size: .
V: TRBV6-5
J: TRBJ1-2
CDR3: ASSYSSGRGGYT

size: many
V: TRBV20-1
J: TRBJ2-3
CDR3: SASGLLGGGLGTDTQY

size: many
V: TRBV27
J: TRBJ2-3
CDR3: ASRLDRGTDTQY

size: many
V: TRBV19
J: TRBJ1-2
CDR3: ASSISPDHYGYT

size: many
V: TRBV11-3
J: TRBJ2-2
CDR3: ASSFVSGSFTGELF

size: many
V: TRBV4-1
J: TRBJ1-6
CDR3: ASSQPWDLYSPLH

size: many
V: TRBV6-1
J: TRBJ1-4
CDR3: ASKVRSESEKLF

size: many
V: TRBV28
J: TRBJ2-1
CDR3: ASSLQFWRASDAYNEQF

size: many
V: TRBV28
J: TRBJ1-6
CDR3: AGSEGSRNSPLH

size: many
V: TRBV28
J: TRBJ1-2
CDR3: ASSPRGRAYGYT

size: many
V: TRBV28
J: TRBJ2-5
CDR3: ASSGAGTGSMETQY

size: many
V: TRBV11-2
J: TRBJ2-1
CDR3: ASSLIAVAGVRYNEQF

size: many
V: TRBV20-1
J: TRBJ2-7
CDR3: SASGRGLAGGPY

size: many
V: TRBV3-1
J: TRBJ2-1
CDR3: ASSPSERGTYNEQF

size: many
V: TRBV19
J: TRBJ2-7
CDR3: ASSLIAGTSYEQY

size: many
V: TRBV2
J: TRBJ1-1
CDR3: ASKPGRMNTEAF

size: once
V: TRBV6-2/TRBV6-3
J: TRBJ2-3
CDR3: ASRDTPRGGADTQY

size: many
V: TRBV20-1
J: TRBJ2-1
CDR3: SATTTEYNEQF

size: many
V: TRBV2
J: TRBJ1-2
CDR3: ASILTGGSVSIGYT

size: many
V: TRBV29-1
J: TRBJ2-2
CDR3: SVVLGQGHTGELF

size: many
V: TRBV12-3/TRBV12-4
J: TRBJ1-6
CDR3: ASSLRGNNSPLH

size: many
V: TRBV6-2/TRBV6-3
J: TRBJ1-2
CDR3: ASSGGDRGYDYT

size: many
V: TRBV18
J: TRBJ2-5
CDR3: ASSPRTETQY

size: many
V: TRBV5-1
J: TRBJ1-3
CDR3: ASSPGSGNTIY

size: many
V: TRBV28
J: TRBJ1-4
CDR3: ASSPGRTNEKLF

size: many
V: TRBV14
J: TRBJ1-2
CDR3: ASSHWEQGLTYGYT

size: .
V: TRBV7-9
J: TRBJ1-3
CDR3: ASSLPAAIGSGNTIY

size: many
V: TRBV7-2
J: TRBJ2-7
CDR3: ASSLARTSEQY

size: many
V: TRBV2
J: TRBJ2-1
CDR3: ASNWGLGYNEQF

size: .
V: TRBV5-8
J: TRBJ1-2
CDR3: ASSLDRPIYGYT

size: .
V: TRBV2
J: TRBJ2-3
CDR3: ASIAGGFVDTQY

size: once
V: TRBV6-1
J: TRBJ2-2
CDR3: ASSERGGRATGELF

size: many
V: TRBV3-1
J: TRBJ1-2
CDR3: ASSARGGGNSRHGYT

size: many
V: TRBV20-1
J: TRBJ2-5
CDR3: SASPPGLDQETQY

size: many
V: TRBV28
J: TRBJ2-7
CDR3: ASTRSGQTYEQY

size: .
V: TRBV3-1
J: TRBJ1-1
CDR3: ASSPTGTGTEAF

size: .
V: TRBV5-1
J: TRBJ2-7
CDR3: ASSFGSRGFPNEQY

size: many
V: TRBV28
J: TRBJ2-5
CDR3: ASSPDRGPETQY

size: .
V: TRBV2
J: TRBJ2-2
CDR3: ASSLRQGWGGELF

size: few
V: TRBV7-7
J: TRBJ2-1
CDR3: ASSLGSGTSGYNEQF

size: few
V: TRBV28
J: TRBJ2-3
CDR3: ASSSPSTDTQY

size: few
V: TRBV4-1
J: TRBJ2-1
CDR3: ASSQARQGNEQF

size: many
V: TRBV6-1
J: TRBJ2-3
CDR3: ASSPGGLSTDTQY

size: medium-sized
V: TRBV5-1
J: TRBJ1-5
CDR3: ASSLSGNQPQH

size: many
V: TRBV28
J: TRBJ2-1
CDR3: ASSLFGGGPGRDEQF